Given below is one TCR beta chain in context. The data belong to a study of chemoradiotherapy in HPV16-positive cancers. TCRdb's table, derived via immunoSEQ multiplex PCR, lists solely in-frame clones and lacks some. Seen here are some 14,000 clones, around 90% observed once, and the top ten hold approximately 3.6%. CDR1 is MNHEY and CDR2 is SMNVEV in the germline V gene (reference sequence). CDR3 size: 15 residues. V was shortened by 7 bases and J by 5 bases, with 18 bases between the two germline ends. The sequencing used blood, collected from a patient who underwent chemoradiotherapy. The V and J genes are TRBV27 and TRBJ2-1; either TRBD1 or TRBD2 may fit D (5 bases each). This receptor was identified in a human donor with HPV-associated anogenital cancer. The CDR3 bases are TGTGCCAGCATGGGACCACACGAATCCGACAATGAGCAGTTCTTC. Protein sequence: CASMGPHESDNEQFF.